This entry lists 7 T cell receptor beta chains sequenced from one sample in a study of T cells in Graves' hyperthyroidism and ophthalmopathy. Amplification of TCR beta CDR3 regions was performed using RNA transcripts as template. A first-round RT-PCR of the TCR CDR3 used the HTBI primer set. TCRdb fed the multiplex PCR reads into MiXCR, producing one record per CDR3 protein. The table lists around 300,000 distinct CDR3 sequences, 13% of them singletons. What was sequenced was blood. Every receptor here comes from a woman aged 25-40 years with Graves' hyperthyroidism that later progressed to Graves' ophthalmopathy.

V and J are TRBV20-1 and TRBJ2-5, with D perhaps matching TRBD1 or TRBD2 (5 bases each). The V gene lost 0 bases and the J gene lost 5 bases, with 7 bases spanning the gap. CDR1 and CDR2 from the germline V gene are DFQATT and SNEGSKA (reference sequence). The CDR3 length is 12 residues. CDR3: CSAREGVETQYF. In DNA, the CDR3 is TGCAGTGCTAGAGAGGGGGTGGAGACCCAGTACTTC.

The chain couples TRBV24-1 to TRBJ2-3; TRBD1 is a possible D gene (5 bases). Germline values: CDR1 KGHDR, CDR2 SFDVKD. V lost 0 bases and J lost 5, with 5 bases in between. This CDR3 comprises 13 residues. The CDR3 protein is CATSDLRGDTQYF. CDR3 in DNA: TGTGCCACCAGTGATTTGAGGGGAGATACGCAGTATTTT.

This clonotype appeared many times. V and J are TRBV11-2 and TRBJ2-7, with 11 positions matching TRBD2. V lost 2 bases and J lost 3; bases outside the gene matches: 3. CDR1 is SGHAT, CDR2 FQNNGV, per germline. This CDR3 has 15 amino acids. The CDR3 DNA follows: TGTGCCAGCAGCTTACTAGCGGGAGGAGACTACGAGCAGTACTTC. Its protein product is CASSLLAGGDYEQYF.

This clonotype was observed a handful of times. This chain joins TRBV6-5 and TRBJ1-3; tentatively, D is TRBD1 (6 bases). This CDR3 comprises 15 residues. The V and J ends lost 6 bases and 0 bases respectively, with 12 bases between them. Germline V gene lookup returns CDR1 MNHEY and CDR2 SVGAGI. The CDR3 is CASRLTGSSGNTIYF. The CDR3 bases are TGTGCCAGCAGATTAACAGGGAGCTCTGGAAACACCATATATTTT.

About this clonotype: Being one base from a much bigger clone, this may be a read error. The J gene is TRBJ1-6, the V gene TRBV10-3, with D unresolved. This CDR3 has 13 amino acids. Per germline, CDR1 ENHRY and CDR2 SYGVKD. The CDR3 region has the DNA TGTGCCACCAGTGATGGAGTTGGGACACCCCTCCACTTT. Its protein is CATSDGVGTPLHF.

With respect to this clonotype: A read error may explain this, as a much larger clone is one base away. The J gene is TRBJ2-3, the V gene TRBV6-2 or TRBV6-3; 10 positions match TRBD2. The length of the CDR3 is 17 residues. The junction had 12 bases not matched to a gene; V was cut back by 4 bases and J by 5 bases. The germline V gene encodes CDR1 MNHEY and CDR2 SVGEGT. Here the CDR3 DNA reads TGTGCCAGCAGTTGCTCGAGCCTAGCGGGAGTAGGAGATACGCAGTATTTT. Encoded protein: CASSCSSLAGVGDTQYF.

At least ten counts were recorded for this clonotype. The genes are TRBV10-3 and TRBJ1-2; 7 nucleotides align to TRBD1. Germline-derived CDR1 and CDR2 are ENHRY and SYGVKD. Trimming cost V 3 bases and J 8 bases; bases outside gene matches: 9. The length of the CDR3 is 14 residues. CDR3 DNA: TGTGCCATCAGTGAAGGACAGGTGGGCGCAGGCTACACCTTC. Translated: CAISEGQVGAGYTF.